In this sample, the clone carrying this TCR beta chain turned up once. The sample belongs to a study of blood T cell repertoires in COVID-19. Overall study: Samples representing acute and convalescent COVID-19 were sourced from the United States, Italy and Spain. From T cells, B-cell-depleted T cells, or PBMCs came the material, which was cDNA or gDNA.

Per the study methods: Estimation of nucleated cell counts relied on the amplification of reference gene primers. Data came from immunoSEQ multiplex PCR; TCRdb stores just in-frame clones and leaves some out. V, J and clone size derive from that table, while D and trimming were established from the DNA sequence. Here the sample spans about 270,000 clones, 85% to 90% being singletons. V was cut by 6 bases and J by 6 bases, with 11 bases left in between. The CDR3 runs 12 residues. This receptor was identified in a man aged 18 to 29 who had recovered from COVID-19. V and J are TRBV12-3 or TRBV12-4 and TRBJ2-5; no clear D gene. Sequencing input: PBMCs or T cells enriched from blood (not recorded which). The CDR3 region is CASSSVSQTQYF. The CDR3 DNA is TGTGCCAGCAGCTCTGTTTCTCAGACCCAGTACTTC.